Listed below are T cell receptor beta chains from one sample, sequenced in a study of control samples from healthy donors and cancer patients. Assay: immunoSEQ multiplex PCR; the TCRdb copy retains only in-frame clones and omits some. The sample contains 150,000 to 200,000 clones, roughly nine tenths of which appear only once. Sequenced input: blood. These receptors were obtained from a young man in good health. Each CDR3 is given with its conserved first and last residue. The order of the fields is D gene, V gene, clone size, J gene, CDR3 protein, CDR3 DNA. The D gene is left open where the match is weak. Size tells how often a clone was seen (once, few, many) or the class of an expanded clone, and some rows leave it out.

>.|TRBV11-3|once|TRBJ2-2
CASSPRAAGELFF
TGTGCCAGCAGCCCTAGGGCGGCCGGGGAGCTGTTTTTT
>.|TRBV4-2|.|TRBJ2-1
CASSQDASSYNEQFF
TGTGCCAGCAGCCAAGACGCGAGCTCCTACAATGAGCAGTTCTTC
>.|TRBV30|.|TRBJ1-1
CAWGQMNTEAFF
TGTGCCTGGGGACAGATGAACACTGAAGCTTTCTTT
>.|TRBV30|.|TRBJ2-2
CAWSLPSLANTGELFF
TGTGCCTGGAGCCTACCGAGCCTTGCGAACACCGGGGAGCTGTTTTTT
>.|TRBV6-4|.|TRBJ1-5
CASSAEEGQPQHF
TGTGCCAGCAGTGCCGAGGAGGGTCAGCCCCAGCATTTT
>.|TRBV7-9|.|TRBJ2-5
CASSLWAAGFETQYF
TGTGCCAGCAGCCTTTGGGCAGCCGGTTTTGAGACCCAGTACTTC
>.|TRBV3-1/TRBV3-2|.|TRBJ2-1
CASSPPFLNEQFF
TGTGCCAGCAGCCCCCCATTCCTCAATGAGCAGTTCTTC
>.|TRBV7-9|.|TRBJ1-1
CASSSTWGNTEAFF
TGTGCCAGCAGCTCTACTTGGGGGAACACTGAAGCTTTCTTT
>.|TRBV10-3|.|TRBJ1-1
CAISGAVYMNTEAFF
TGTGCCATCAGTGGGGCGGTCTACATGAACACTGAAGCTTTCTTT
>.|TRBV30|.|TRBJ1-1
CAWSVGMRNTEAFF
TGTGCCTGGAGTGTAGGCATGAGGAACACTGAAGCTTTCTTT
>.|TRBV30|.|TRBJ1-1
CAWSVRTGSEAFF
TGTGCCTGGAGTGTACGTACAGGGTCTGAAGCTTTCTTT
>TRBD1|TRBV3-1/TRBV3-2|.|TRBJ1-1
CASSRDRATEAFF
TGTGCCAGCAGCCGGGACAGGGCCACTGAAGCTTTCTTT
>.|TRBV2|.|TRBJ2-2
CASSGDWTGELFF
TGTGCCAGCAGCGGGGATTGGACCGGGGAGCTGTTTTTT
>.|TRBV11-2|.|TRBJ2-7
CASRNFGYEQYF
TGTGCCAGCCGAAACTTTGGATACGAGCAGTACTTC
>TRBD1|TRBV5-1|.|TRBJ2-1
CASIPGQGHEQFF
TGCGCCAGCATTCCGGGACAGGGTCATGAGCAGTTCTTC
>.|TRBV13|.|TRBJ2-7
CASSLGAIAYEQYF
TGTGCCAGCAGCTTAGGCGCCATTGCCTACGAGCAGTACTTC
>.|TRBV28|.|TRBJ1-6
CASSLTFLHDPSPLHF
TGTGCCAGCAGTTTAACCTTTCTTCACGATCCGTCACCCCTCCACTTT
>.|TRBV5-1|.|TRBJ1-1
CASSLGARGGTEAFF
TGCGCCAGCAGCTTGGGGGCCCGTGGGGGCACTGAAGCTTTCTTT
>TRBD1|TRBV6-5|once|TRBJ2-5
CASSGTAAVQETQYF
TGTGCCAGCAGCGGGACAGCTGCAGTCCAAGAGACCCAGTACTTC
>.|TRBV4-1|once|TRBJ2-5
CASSQDKGETQYF
TGCGCCAGCAGCCAAGATAAGGGAGAGACCCAGTACTTC
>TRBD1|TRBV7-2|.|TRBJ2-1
CASSPGSGTGREYEQFF
TGTGCCAGCAGCCCGGGCTCGGGGACAGGGAGGGAGTATGAGCAGTTCTTC
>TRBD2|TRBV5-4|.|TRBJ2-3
CASSIGSGGFDTQYF
TGTGCCAGCAGCATTGGTAGCGGGGGGTTTGATACGCAGTATTTT
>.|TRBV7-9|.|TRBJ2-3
CASSPPMIDTQYF
TGTGCCAGCAGCCCACCTATGATAGATACGCAGTATTTT
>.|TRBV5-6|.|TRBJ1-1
CASSLAGDTEAFF
TGTGCCAGCAGCTTGGCAGGGGACACTGAAGCTTTCTTT
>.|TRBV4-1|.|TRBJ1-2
CASSQPQRGDYGYTF
TGCGCCAGCAGCCAGCCCCAAAGGGGCGACTATGGCTACACCTTC
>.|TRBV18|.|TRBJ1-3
CASSSSGSSGNTIYF
TGTGCCAGCTCCTCATCAGGGAGCTCTGGAAACACCATATATTTT
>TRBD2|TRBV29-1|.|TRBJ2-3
CSVELAGVGTQYF
TGCAGCGTTGAACTCGCGGGGGTGGGTACGCAGTATTTT
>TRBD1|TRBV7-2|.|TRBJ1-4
CASSPSPRDRGNEKLFF
TGTGCCAGCAGCCCATCACCGAGGGACAGGGGAAATGAAAAACTGTTTTTT
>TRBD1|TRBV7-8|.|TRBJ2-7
CASSLVDRAYEQYF
TGTGCCAGCAGCTTAGTAGACAGGGCCTACGAGCAGTACTTC
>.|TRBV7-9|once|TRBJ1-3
CASSLQGLGASVYF
TGTGCCAGCAGCTTACAGGGTCTAGGGGCATCCGTATATTTT
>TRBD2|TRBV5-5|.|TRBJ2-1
CASSVQAGGEQFF
TGTGCCAGCAGCGTACAGGCGGGAGGTGAGCAGTTCTTC
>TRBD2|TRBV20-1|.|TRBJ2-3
CSASLAGGRSTDTQYF
TGCAGTGCTAGTCTAGCGGGAGGGAGAAGCACAGATACGCAGTATTTT
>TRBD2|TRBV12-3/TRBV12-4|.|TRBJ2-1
CASTSGGRNEQFF
TGTGCCAGCACATCGGGGGGGAGGAATGAGCAGTTCTTC
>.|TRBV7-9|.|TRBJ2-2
CASRRGRNTGELFF
TGTGCCAGCAGACGGGGAAGGAACACCGGGGAGCTGTTTTTT
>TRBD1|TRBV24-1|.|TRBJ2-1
CATSDAGTANNEQFF
TGTGCCACCAGTGATGCCGGGACAGCAAATAATGAGCAGTTCTTC
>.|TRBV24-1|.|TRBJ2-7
CATRDLYEQYF
TGTGCCACCAGGGATTTATACGAGCAGTACTTC
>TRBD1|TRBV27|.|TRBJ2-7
CASSLLGDRGVEQYF
TGTGCCAGCAGTTTATTAGGTGACAGGGGCGTCGAGCAGTACTTC
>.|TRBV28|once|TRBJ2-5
CASSLSGAQYF
TGTGCCAGCAGTTTATCAGGGGCCCAGTACTTC
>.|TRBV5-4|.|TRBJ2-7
CASSSAGRTSGYEQYF
TGTGCCAGCAGCTCGGCCGGCCGGACCTCGGGCTACGAGCAGTACTTC
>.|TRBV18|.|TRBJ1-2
CASSPGDYGYTF
TGTGCCAGCTCACCCGGGGACTATGGCTACACCTTC
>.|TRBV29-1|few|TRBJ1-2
CSVDSQLAGGYTF
TGCAGCGTTGACAGTCAGTTAGCGGGTGGCTACACCTTC
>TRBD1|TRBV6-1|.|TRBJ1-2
CASSDADRAYGYTF
TGTGCCAGCAGTGATGCGGACAGGGCCTATGGCTACACCTTC
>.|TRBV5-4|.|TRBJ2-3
CASSQTIPTAGTQYF
TGTGCCAGCAGCCAGACTATCCCCACGGCAGGTACGCAGTATTTT
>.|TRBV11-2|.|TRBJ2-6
CASSPLTGANVLTF
TGTGCCAGCAGCCCCCTAACTGGGGCCAACGTCCTGACTTTC
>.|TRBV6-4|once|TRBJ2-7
CASSDLKQGVPYEQYF
TGTGCCAGCAGTGACCTAAAACAGGGTGTCCCCTACGAGCAGTACTTC
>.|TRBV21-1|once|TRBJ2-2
CARGFERELCTGELFF
TGTGCCAGGGGTTTTGAACGGGAGCTTTGCACCGGGGAGCTGTTTTTT
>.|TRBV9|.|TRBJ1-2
CASSVAPGRASNYGYTF
TGTGCCAGCAGCGTAGCCCCCGGGCGTGCCTCTAACTATGGCTACACCTTC
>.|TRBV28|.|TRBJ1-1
CASSTPDRLAEAFF
TGTGCCAGCAGTACTCCGGACAGACTGGCTGAAGCTTTCTTT
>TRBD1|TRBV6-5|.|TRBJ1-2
CASKGAGYGYTF
TGTGCCAGCAAGGGGGCGGGCTATGGCTACACCTTC
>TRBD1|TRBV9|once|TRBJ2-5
CASSVAGTGWETQYF
TGTGCCAGCAGCGTAGCTGGGACAGGCTGGGAGACCCAGTACTTC
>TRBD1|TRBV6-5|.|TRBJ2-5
CASHRGKGETQYF
TGTGCCAGCCACAGGGGGAAAGGCGAGACCCAGTACTTC
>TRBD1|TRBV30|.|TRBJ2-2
CAWNRGQTGELFF
TGTGCCTGGAACAGGGGGCAAACCGGGGAGCTGTTTTTT
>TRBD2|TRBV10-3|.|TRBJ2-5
CAISISGLAGETQYF
TGTGCCATCAGTATTAGCGGGCTAGCGGGAGAGACCCAGTACTTC
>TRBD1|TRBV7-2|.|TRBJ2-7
CARGQGPYEQYF
TGTGCCAGAGGACAGGGCCCCTACGAGCAGTACTTC
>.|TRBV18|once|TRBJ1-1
CASSPDFGTAEAFF
TGTGCCAGCTCACCTGACTTCGGGACGGCAGAAGCTTTCTTT